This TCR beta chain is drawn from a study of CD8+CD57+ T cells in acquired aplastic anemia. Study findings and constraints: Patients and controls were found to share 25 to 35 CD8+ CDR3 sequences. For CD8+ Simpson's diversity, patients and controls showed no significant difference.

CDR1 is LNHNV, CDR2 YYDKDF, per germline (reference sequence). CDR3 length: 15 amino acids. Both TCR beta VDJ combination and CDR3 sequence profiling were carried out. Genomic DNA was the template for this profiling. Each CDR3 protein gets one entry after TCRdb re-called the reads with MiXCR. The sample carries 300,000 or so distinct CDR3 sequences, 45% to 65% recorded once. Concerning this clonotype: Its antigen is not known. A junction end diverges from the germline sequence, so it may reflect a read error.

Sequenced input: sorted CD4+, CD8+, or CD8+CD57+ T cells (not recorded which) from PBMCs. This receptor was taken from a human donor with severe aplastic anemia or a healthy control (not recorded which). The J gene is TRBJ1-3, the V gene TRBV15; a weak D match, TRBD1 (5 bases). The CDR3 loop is CATSGEGSSGNTIYF. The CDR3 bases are TGTGCCACCAGCGGAGAGGGGAGCTCTGGAAACACCATATATTTT.